Listed here are 6 T cell receptor beta chains from one sample, sequenced in a study of Ad26.COV2.S vaccination and SARS-CoV-2 variants. As to treatment: around 19 received Ad26.COV2.S at low or high dose, single or two shots; about 5 received placebo; per-sample allocation not given. The samples date from day 63 after the first vaccine or placebo injection. Some clones are missing from TCRdb's copy, which holds only in-frame ones; the method was immunoSEQ multiplex PCR. The top ten hold 1.5% of the sample, which has hundreds of thousands of clones, around 89% seen once. The material was peripheral blood, obtained in a trial of Ad26.COV2.S vaccine versus placebo. Receptor source: a person between 18 and 60 years old who received the Ad26.COV2.S COVID-19 vaccine or a placebo.

This chain joins TRBV11-3 and TRBJ2-5, with 13 bases lining up with TRBD2. Germline values: CDR1 SGHNT, CDR2 YENEEA. CDR3 length equals 16 residues. Trimming cost V 5 bases and J 5 bases; bases outside gene matches: 8. CDR3 DNA sequence: TGTGCCAGCAGCGTTGGACTAGCGGGAGTGGGGGAGACCCAGTACTTC. Translating gives CASSVGLAGVGETQYF. Supplemented by reference TRBV11-3 and TRBJ2-5, the full variable domain reads EAGVVQSPRYKIIEKKQPVAFWCNPISGHNTLYWYLQNLGQGPELLIRYENEEAVDDSQLPKDRFSAERLKGVDSTLKIQPAELGDSAVYLCASSVGLAGVGETQYFGPGTRLLVL.

The gene calls are TRBV6-5 and TRBJ1-1; no firm D call. The ends were cut back, 6 bases at V and 0 bases at J, with 11 bases in the middle. CDR3 size: 14 residues. Germline CDR1 reads MNHEY; CDR2 reads SVGAGI. As DNA, the CDR3 is TGTGCCAGCAGCCGTGGAATTTTGAACACTGAAGCTTTCTTT. Amino acids: CASSRGILNTEAFF.

This chain uses TRBV19 with TRBJ2-3; the D call may be TRBD1 or TRBD2 (5 bases each). This CDR3 contains 14 residues. Looked up from germline, CDR1 is LNHDA and CDR2 is SQIVND (reference sequence). The V gene lost 3 bases and the J gene lost 4 bases, with 11 bases spanning the gap. The DNA of the CDR3 is TGTGCCAGTAGTATTTTTCAGGGAGCAGATACGCAGTATTTT. Translating gives CASSIFQGADTQYF.

This sequence joins TRBV4-3 and TRBJ2-5; 7 nucleotides line up with TRBD1. CDR1 and CDR2 from the germline V gene are LGHNA and YSLEER. V lost 4 bases, J lost 0 bases, and 5 bases stayed unmatched. The CDR3 extends over 15 amino acids. The CDR3 reads CASSRIQGYQETQYF. In DNA, the CDR3 is TGCGCCAGCAGCCGTATACAGGGGTACCAAGAGACCCAGTACTTC.

This clone occurred a few times. The chain combines TRBV6-1 with TRBJ1-3; D remains unclear. Germline V gene lookup returns CDR1 MNHNS and CDR2 SASEGT. Deletions cut 2 bases from V and 0 bases from J, with 11 bases between. There are 16 residues in the CDR3. The CDR3 spells CASSETASGSGNTIYF. In nucleotides, the CDR3 is TGTGCCAGCAGTGAAACAGCGTCGGGCTCTGGAAACACCATATATTTT.

This clone appeared a single time. The chain combines TRBV4-3 with TRBJ1-3, with no clear D. The CDR3 runs 15 residues. The germline V and J ends were trimmed by 0 bases and 5 bases, with 11 bases remaining between them. Germline V gene sequence: CDR1 LGHNA, CDR2 YSLEER. CDR3: CASSQDGTNRNTIYF. The CDR3 DNA follows: TGCGCCAGCAGCCAAGACGGCACGAATAGAAACACCATATATTTT.